The 32 T cell receptor beta chains given below trace back to one sample, sequenced in a study of T cell responses to AZD1222 COVID-19 vaccine. The method was immunoSEQ multiplex PCR; TCRdb's version includes in-frame clones alone and lacks a portion of them. The table lists about 93,000 clones, roughly 91% of them singletons. Material: peripheral blood, obtained on day 0 of MenACWY control vaccination. Source of these receptors: an adult in good health.

This clone was seen just once. The CDR3 DNA reads as TGTGCCAGCAGTGAAAGTCGAAGGGAAGCTTTCTTT. Protein product: CASSESRREAFF. This chain joins TRBV6-1 and TRBJ1-1; D ambiguous. V lost 2 bases and J 8 bases, leaving 9 bases between the germline ends. The CDR3 totals 12 residues. Looked up from germline, CDR1 is MNHNS and CDR2 is SASEGT.

This clone was seen just once. The gene calls are TRBV19 and TRBJ1-5; 8 bases are a match to TRBD1. This CDR3 has 14 residues. The germline V gene encodes CDR1 LNHDA and CDR2 SQIVND (reference sequence). The V and J ends lost 9 bases and 4 bases, in that order; junction bases with no gene match: 8. CDR3 in amino acids: CASGQGQKNQPQHF. The CDR3 nucleotides read TGTGCCAGCGGACAGGGACAGAAGAATCAGCCCCAGCATTTT.

The rearrangement links TRBV7-5 to TRBJ2-2; the D segment call TRBD2 is taken from the table without a DNA check. TRBV7-5 is recorded as a pseudogene. The CDR3 is 19 amino acids. In DNA, the CDR3 is TGTGCCAGAAGCTTAGCTATTCTGGCGCGGGGGCCCGTTAGAGGGGAGCTGTTTTTT. The encoded protein is CARSLAILARGPVRGELFF.

The chain is built from TRBV6-6 and TRBJ1-4, with D perhaps matching TRBD1 (5 bases). Trimming shortened V by 11 bases and J by 0 bases, and 13 bases separated the two germline ends. This CDR3 has 14 residues. Looked up from germline, CDR1 is MNHNY and CDR2 is SVGAGI (reference sequence). CDR3: CAARRVPTNEKLFF. DNA for the CDR3: TGTGCCGCCCGCAGGGTCCCAACTAATGAAAAACTGTTTTTT.

The V gene is TRBV10-2, the J gene TRBJ2-5; a possible D gene is TRBD2 (6 bases). Germline CDR1 is WSHSY and CDR2 is SAAADI. V was cut by 6 bases and J by 4 bases, with 6 bases left in between. The CDR3 contains 11 residues. The CDR3 spells CASRGGETQYF. The DNA of the CDR3 is TGCGCCAGCAGGGGAGGAGAGACCCAGTACTTC.

The J gene is TRBJ2-3, the V gene TRBV5-1; no clear D gene. Germline CDR1 reads SGHRS; CDR2 reads YFSETQ. This CDR3 region has 11 residues. Trimming pared 6 bases from V and 2 bases from J, leaving 4 bases between. The CDR3 reads CASKNTDTQYF. DNA for the CDR3: TGCGCCAGCAAAAACACAGATACGCAGTATTTT.

The rearrangement uses TRBV11-2 and TRBJ1-5; D uncertain. Germline V gene lookup returns CDR1 SGHAT and CDR2 FQNNGV. The CDR3 consists of 13 residues. V dropped 0 bases and J dropped 7 bases, with 7 bases sitting between them. The CDR3 region has the DNA TGTGCCAGCAGCTTAGATTTGGGCCAGCCCCAGCATTTT. The encoded protein is CASSLDLGQPQHF.

The rearrangement links TRBV7-9 to TRBJ2-3; D remains ambiguous. Trimming left V 1 base short and J 2 bases short, with 10 bases between. The CDR3 has 15 residues. The germline CDR1 and CDR2 sequences are SEHNR and FQNEAQ (reference sequence). This chain's CDR3 is CASSLVSLVTDTQYF. The CDR3 region has the DNA TGTGCCAGCAGCTTAGTGTCCTTGGTCACAGATACGCAGTATTTT.

The V and J genes are TRBV11-2 and TRBJ2-5; 9 bases are shared with TRBD1. Germline CDR1 is SGHAT and CDR2 is FQNNGV. This CDR3 is built from 18 residues. The trim removed 2 bases at V and 4 bases at J, leaving 14 bases unmatched. CDR3 amino acids: CASSLRGQGSIGGETQYF. The CDR3 coding sequence is TGTGCCAGCAGCTTACGCGGACAGGGGTCCATAGGAGGAGAGACCCAGTACTTC.

The chain employs TRBV19 and TRBJ2-2; 10 nucleotides align to TRBD2. This CDR3 has 15 amino acids. The trim removed 7 bases at V and 5 bases at J, leaving 7 bases unmatched. The germline CDR1 and CDR2 sequences are LNHDA and SQIVND (reference sequence). As DNA, the CDR3 is TGTGCCAGTAAGGAGCGGGGGGGCCCTACCGGGGAGCTGTTTTTT. This translates into CASKERGGPTGELFF.

The chain links TRBV3-1 (or the pseudogene TRBV3-2) to TRBJ2-3, with 7 nucleotides matching TRBD2. Germline V CDR1 and CDR2: LGHDT, YNNKEL (reference sequence). CDR3 length: 19 amino acids. The V segment lost 0 bases and the J segment 1 base; nucleotides outside the gene matches: 13. The CDR3 DNA reads as TGTGCCAGCAGCCAAGAAGCGGGGAACCATAATTTAGGCACAGATACGCAGTATTTT. Protein product: CASSQEAGNHNLGTDTQYF.

This rearrangement joins TRBV25-1 to TRBJ2-3; 8 bases match TRBD2. CDR3 length: 16 residues. Germline trimming cut 1 base from V and 1 base from J; bases unmatched to any gene: 4. The germline CDR1 and CDR2 sequences are MGHDK and SYGVNS. CDR3 coding DNA: TGTGCCAGCAGTGAATTCGGGCGGGGGGGCACAGATACGCAGTATTTT. Its translation is CASSEFGRGGTDTQYF.

The V call is TRBV5-8, the J call TRBJ2-3; no clear D. From germline, CDR1 is SGHTS and CDR2 YDEGEE. V was trimmed by 2 bases and J by 2 bases, leaving 6 bases between them. The CDR3 has 13 amino acids. In nucleotides, the CDR3 is TGTGCCAGCAGCTTTAGACACACAGATACGCAGTATTTT. This translates into CASSFRHTDTQYF.

V gene TRBV6-5 combines with J gene TRBJ1-1, with 7 nucleotides matching TRBD1. The CDR3 length is 13 residues. Per the germline V gene, CDR1 is MNHEY and CDR2 is SVGAGI. V dropped 8 bases and J dropped 1; count of bases not matched to a gene: 4. CDR3 sequence (DNA): TGTGCCAGCCTTGGACAGGCGAACACTGAAGCTTTCTTT. It is translated as CASLGQANTEAFF.

This clone came up once. The chain employs TRBV7-2 and TRBJ2-5; maybe TRBD1 (6 bases). Germline assignment: CDR1 SGHTA and CDR2 FQGNSA. This CDR3 comprises 16 residues. Trimming cost V 1 base and J 2 bases, with 14 bases left between them. This CDR3 reads CASSLGTTGRQETQYF. CDR3 bases: TGTGCCAGCAGCTTAGGCACGACAGGAAGACAAGAGACCCAGTACTTC.

The count of this clone is one. V is TRBV15 and J is TRBJ1-1; D is unresolved. CDR1 and CDR2 from the germline V gene are LNHNV and YYDKDF (reference sequence). The ends were cut back, 1 base at V and 1 base at J, with 1 base in the middle. This CDR3 is built from 12 residues. The CDR3 loop is CATSRGNTEAFF. In DNA form, the CDR3 reads TGTGCCACCAGCAGAGGGAACACTGAAGCTTTCTTT.

The chain employs TRBV2 and TRBJ1-1, with 7 nucleotides matching TRBD1. The CDR3 consists of 16 residues. V trimming: 1 base; J trimming: 2 bases; junction bases outside the gene matches: 7. Germline V gene sequence: CDR1 SNHLY, CDR2 FYNNEI. CDR3 region: CASSEGTGQTNTEAFF. In DNA, the CDR3 is TGTGCCAGCAGTGAAGGTACGGGACAGACTAACACTGAAGCTTTCTTT. The whole variable domain, filled in from reference TRBV2 and TRBJ1-1, reads EPEVTQTPSHQVTQMGQEVILRCVPISNHLYFYWYRQILGQKVEFLVSFYNNEISEKSEIFDDQFSVERPDGSNFTLKIRSTKLEDSAMYFCASSEGTGQTNTEAFFGQGTRLTVV.

This clone is a singleton in its sample. CDR3: CASSLDSLNTEAFF. The CDR3, as DNA: TGTGCCAGTAGCCTGGACAGTTTGAACACTGAAGCTTTCTTT. The V gene is TRBV19, the J gene TRBJ1-1; D may be TRBD1 (6 bases). CDR3 size: 14 residues. Trimming stripped 6 bases from V and 0 bases from J, with 11 bases between. The germline gives CDR1 LNHDA, CDR2 SQIVND (reference sequence).

The genes are TRBV7-9 and TRBJ1-3; D remains unclear. The V gene's germline CDR1 is SEHNR and CDR2 FQNEAQ (reference sequence). V was trimmed by 5 bases and J by 2 bases, leaving 19 bases between them. The CDR3 has 17 residues. DNA for the CDR3: TGTGCCAGCAGCCTTAGATGGTCGGGGAGAACTGGAAACACCATATATTTT. Residues: CASSLRWSGRTGNTIYF. Based on the CDR3 plus reference TRBV7-9 and TRBJ1-3, the full variable domain is DTGVSQNPRHKITKRGQNVTFRCDPISEHNRLYWYRQTLGQGPEFLTYFQNEAQLEKSRLLSDRFSAERPKGSFSTLEIQRTEQGDSAMYLCASSLRWSGRTGNTIYFGEGSWLTVV.

CDR3 nucleotide sequence: TGTGCCAGCAGTAAGTCTGGACAGTCTAATCAGCCCCAGCATTTT. Translation gives CASSKSGQSNQPQHF. This chain uses TRBV6-5 with TRBJ1-5; tentatively, D is TRBD1 (6 bases). This CDR3 spans 15 amino acids. Trimming stripped 5 bases from V and 4 bases from J, with 15 bases between. Germline values: CDR1 MNHEY, CDR2 SVGAGI.

This clone was found once. The chain uses TRBV30 and TRBJ1-5, with a possible D match to TRBD1 (5 bases). The V gene's germline CDR1 is GTSNPN and CDR2 SVGIG (reference sequence). The CDR3 contains 14 residues. The V and J ends lost 3 bases and 3 bases respectively, with 12 bases between them. CDR3 bases: TGTGCCTGGAGGGCACAGGCGAACAATCAGCCCCAGCATTTT. It specifies CAWRAQANNQPQHF.

The chain employs TRBV5-8 and TRBJ1-4, with 7 bases matching TRBD1. CDR1 is SGHTS and CDR2 is YDEGEE in the germline V gene. Unmatched junction bases numbered 9, after V lost 1 base and J lost 6 bases. This CDR3 has 16 amino acids. The CDR3 is CASSLIITGEDEKLFF. The CDR3 region has the DNA TGTGCCAGCAGCTTGATTATTACAGGGGAGGATGAAAAACTGTTTTTT.

The chain has TRBV28 and TRBJ2-3, with a possible D match to TRBD2 (7 bases). From germline, CDR1 is MDHEN and CDR2 SYDVKM. Trimming shortened V by 6 bases and J by 6 bases, and 16 bases separated the two germline ends. There are 14 residues in the CDR3. In nucleotides, the CDR3 is TGTGCCAGCAGGCCCGGGGGGCGAGGGGATACGCAGTATTTT. Translated, it gives CASRPGGRGDTQYF.

The chain links TRBV14 to TRBJ2-7; D might be TRBD1 or TRBD2, each matching 5 bases. The CDR3 is 14 amino acids. Deletions cut 4 bases from V and 6 bases from J, with 16 bases between. CDR1 and CDR2 (germline): SGHDN, FVKESK. CDR3: CASSLAGLAVEQYF. The DNA of the CDR3 is TGTGCCAGCAGCCTCGCAGGGCTAGCCGTCGAGCAGTACTTC.

The chain is built from TRBV5-5 and TRBJ1-5; the match to TRBD1 covers 8 bases. Trimming cost V 4 bases and J 6 bases; bases outside gene matches: 6. The CDR3 length is 14 residues. Germline V CDR1 and CDR2: SGHKS, YYEKEE (reference sequence). The CDR3 is CASSTDRGTQPQHF. The CDR3 region has the DNA TGTGCCAGCAGCACCGACAGGGGAACTCAGCCCCAGCATTTT.

The gene calls are TRBV4-2 and TRBJ1-3, with D maybe TRBD1 (6 bases). The CDR3 totals 16 residues. Germline CDR1 is LGHNA and CDR2 is YNFKEQ. V lost 1 base and J lost 4, with 14 bases in between. As DNA, the CDR3 is TGTGCCAGCAGCCAAGTGGGGCGGGACATAGGAAACACCATATATTTT. Amino acid sequence: CASSQVGRDIGNTIYF.

This chain links TRBV9 with TRBJ1-5; 9 nucleotides line up with TRBD1. The CDR3 covers 15 residues. The germline CDR1 and CDR2 sequences are SGDLS and YYNGEE. Losses at the gene ends were 0 bases for V and 6 bases for J; bases not matched to a gene: 4. CDR3 loop: CASSVGPGQGQPQHF. The CDR3 DNA sequence: TGTGCCAGCAGCGTAGGTCCGGGACAGGGTCAGCCCCAGCATTTT.

The J gene is TRBJ1-2, the V gene TRBV12-3 or TRBV12-4, with D uncertain. The CDR3 is made up of 13 amino acids. Trimming pared 6 bases from V and 8 bases from J, leaving 16 bases between. The CDR3 sequence: CASRDSGSRGYTF. The CDR3 DNA reads TGTGCCAGCAGGGACTCGGGTAGTCGAGGCTACACCTTC.

The chain employs TRBV5-5 and TRBJ2-1, with 9 positions matching TRBD2. CDR3 length equals 17 residues. V shed 3 bases and J 13 bases; nucleotides not matched to a gene: 20. From germline, CDR1 is SGHKS and CDR2 YYEKEE (reference sequence). CDR3 coding DNA: TGTGCCAGCAGCTCTGCGCTGCGCGGGGGGGCTCCCAACCTACAGTTCTTC. Residues: CASSSALRGGAPNLQFF.

The V and J genes are TRBV28 and TRBJ2-7, with 9 positions matching TRBD1. Germline V gene data show CDR1 as MDHEN and CDR2 as SYDVKM. This CDR3 region has 14 residues. After removal of 3 bases from V and 3 bases from J, the junction contained 3 bases not matched to a gene. The CDR3 coding sequence is TGTGCCAGCAGTTTCCGGGGACAGGGCTACGAGCAGTACTTC. It codes for CASSFRGQGYEQYF.

This chain joins TRBV15 and TRBJ1-4; D gene unclear. Trimming removed 1 base from V and 8 bases from J, with 5 bases in between. Germline values: CDR1 LNHNV, CDR2 YYDKDF (reference sequence). The CDR3 spans 12 residues. For the CDR3, the DNA is TGTGCCACCAGCAGAGTACCGGAAAAACTGTTTTTT. This encodes CATSRVPEKLFF.

A remark on this clone: The junction differs from germline at one of its ends, possibly a read error. The V gene is TRBV4-3, the J gene TRBJ2-1; 7 nucleotides align to TRBD2. This CDR3 spans 14 amino acids. Germline CDR1 and CDR2: LGHNA and YSLEER. CDR3: CASNQVGGNYEQFF. CDR3 DNA sequence: TGCGCCAGCAACCAAGTCGGGGGGAACTATGAGCAGTTCTTC.